The present T cell receptor (beta chain) was sequenced within a study of T cell repertoires in cytomegalovirus infection. Turning to the study itself: Shared public TCR beta signatures pointed to both CMV infection and a matching HLA type.

This clonotype showed up just a few times. No antigen is known for it. Trimming stripped 0 bases from V and 6 bases from J, with 11 bases between. Germline CDR1 SGHAT, CDR2 FQDESV (reference sequence). The CDR3 is 15 amino acids. Study-level points and caveats: HLA-C-restricted CMV clonotypes gave the most frequent clonotype in two of eight donors. Adding up the frequency of public TCR beta families identified people who carried CMV plus the relevant HLA.

TCRdb re-analysed the reads in MiXCR, keeping a single row per CDR3 protein. This sample has some 700,000 distinct CDR3 sequences; around a third occur once, and the top ten carry over 15%. The receptor's source is a human donor in good health (CMV status not recorded). Some clones in this sample may be carry-over from other donors' samples. The sequences come from cultured PBMCs, collected from culture after CMV antigen stimulation. The chain links TRBV11-1 to TRBJ1-4; D ambiguous. The chain's CDR3 is CASSLAAGLDEKLFF. DNA for the CDR3: TGTGCCAGCAGCTTAGCGGCGGGCCTAGATGAAAAACTGTTTTTT.